The clone carrying this TCR beta chain was observed many times. This entry comes from a study of read filtering for tumor transcriptome and immune sequencing. The CDR3 spans 15 residues. The germline V gene has CDR1 SEHNR and CDR2 FQNEAQ (reference sequence). V was clipped by 1 base and J by 1 base, with 10 bases between them. This library used roughly 370 ng RNA and molecular barcoded adaptors spanning alpha/delta and beta/gamma chains. TCRdb ran MiXCR on the reads and lists one entry per CDR3 protein. The sample records about 57,000 distinct CDR3 sequences, 20% to 25% being singletons. Sequencing used a population of CD138-negative cells sorted from bone marrow. The rearrangement joins TRBV7-9 to TRBJ1-2; the D is unclear. The receptor was derived from a donor aged 40 or over with multiple myeloma. The CDR3 bases are TGTGCCAGCAGCTTAGGCCATCAGTTTAACTATGGCTACACCTTC. Amino acid sequence: CASSLGHQFNYGYTF. Drawing the rest from reference TRBV7-9 and TRBJ1-2, the complete variable domain is DTGVSQNPRHKITKRGQNVTFRCDPISEHNRLYWYRQTLGQGPEFLTYFQNEAQLEKSRLLSDRFSAERPKGSFSTLEIQRTEQGDSAMYLCASSLGHQFNYGYTFGSGTRLTVV.